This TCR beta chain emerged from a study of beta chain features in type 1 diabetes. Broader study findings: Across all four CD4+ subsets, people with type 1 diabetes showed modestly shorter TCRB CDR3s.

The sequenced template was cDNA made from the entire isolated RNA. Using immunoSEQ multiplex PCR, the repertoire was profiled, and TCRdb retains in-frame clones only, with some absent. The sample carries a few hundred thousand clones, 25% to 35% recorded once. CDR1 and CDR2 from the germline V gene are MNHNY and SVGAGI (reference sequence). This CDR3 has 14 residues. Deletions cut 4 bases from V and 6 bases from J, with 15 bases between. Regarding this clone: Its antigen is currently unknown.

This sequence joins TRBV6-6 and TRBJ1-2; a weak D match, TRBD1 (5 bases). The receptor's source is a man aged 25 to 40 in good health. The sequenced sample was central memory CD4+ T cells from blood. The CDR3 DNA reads TGTGCCAGCAGTTCCTCCGACAGAGGCAATGGCTACACCTTC. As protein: CASSSSDRGNGYTF.